These 13 T cell receptor beta chains came from one sample sequenced in a study of cytomegalovirus exposure and HLA in healthy donors. Use of 60 Vbeta and 13 Jbeta primers characterized the PCR. The table came from immunoSEQ multiplex PCR; TCRdb's copy has only in-frame clones and leaves some out. In the table there are roughly 100,000 clones, around three fifths of which are singletons. The sample taken for sequencing was PBMCs. The source is a boy between 5 and 17 years old in good health and CMV-seropositive.

This clone was seen a handful of times. J is TRBJ2-3 and V is TRBV5-6, with unresolved D. This CDR3 has 15 amino acids. Germline V lookup: CDR1 SGHDT, CDR2 YYEEEE. V was shortened by 2 bases and J by 0 bases, with 10 bases between the two germline ends. The CDR3 is CASSFETTSTDTQYF. The CDR3 bases are TGTGCCAGCAGCTTCGAGACGACTAGCACAGATACGCAGTATTTT.

This clone was seen only a few times. The chain employs TRBV2 and TRBJ2-3; possible D gene TRBD1, 6 bases. CDR1 is SNHLY and CDR2 is FYNNEI in the germline V gene. This CDR3 region has 16 residues. V shed 6 bases and J shed 1 base, with 17 bases lying between them. The CDR3 DNA reads TGTGCCAGCAGGCGGACAGAAACTTTCGGCACAGATACGCAGTATTTT. It yields the protein CASRRTETFGTDTQYF.

This clone was recorded a few times. The chain employs TRBV6-5 and TRBJ1-1, with 7 positions matching TRBD1. Germline assignment: CDR1 MNHEY and CDR2 SVGAGI. The CDR3 runs 14 residues. Germline trimming cut 2 bases from V and 5 bases from J; bases unmatched to any gene: 5. CDR3 DNA sequence: TGTGCCAGCAGTTACGACAGGGTGGTTACTGAAGCTTTCTTT. Its protein is CASSYDRVVTEAFF.

V is TRBV5-6 and J is TRBJ2-2, with TRBD1 matching over 8 bases. The CDR3 contains 18 residues. Germline V lookup: CDR1 SGHDT, CDR2 YYEEEE. V lost 1 base to trimming and J lost 1 base; unmatched junction nucleotides: 9. The CDR3 bases are TGTGCCAGCAGCTTGTGGACAGGGCAAATGGGGAACACCGGGGAGCTGTTTTTT. As protein: CASSLWTGQMGNTGELFF. Filled out from reference TRBV5-6 and TRBJ2-2, the complete variable domain reads DAGVTQSPTHLIKTRGQQVTLRCSPKSGHDTVSWYQQALGQGPQFIFQYYEEEERQRGNFPDRFSGHQFPNYSSELNVNALLLGDSALYLCASSLWTGQMGNTGELFFGEGSRLTVL.

This chain connects TRBV7-9 to TRBJ1-1; D is uncertain. The CDR3 sequence is 14 residues long. V gave up 1 base and J gave up 1 base, with 7 bases separating them. Germline assignment: CDR1 SEHNR and CDR2 FQNEAQ (reference sequence). The CDR3 spells CASSLGAGNTEAFF. DNA for the CDR3: TGTGCCAGCAGCTTAGGAGCAGGGAACACTGAAGCTTTCTTT.

This clone occurred once. This chain connects TRBV9 to TRBJ1-2, with TRBD1 matching 10 bases. The CDR3 runs 14 residues. The germline CDR1 and CDR2 sequences are SGDLS and YYNGEE. J gave up 4 bases and V 4 bases, and 4 bases lay outside the gene matches. The CDR3 DNA reads TGTGCCAGCAGCCGGGGACAGGGGAGCTATGGCTACACCTTC. Translating gives CASSRGQGSYGYTF.

The chain joins TRBV4-3 to TRBJ2-1; 7 bases map to TRBD2. V trimming: 8 bases; J trimming: 4 bases; junction bases outside the gene matches: 8. CDR1 and CDR2 from the germline V gene are LGHNA and YSLEER. The CDR3 is 14 residues long. This CDR3 is CASGREMWYNEQFF. The CDR3 DNA is TGCGCCAGCGGGAGGGAGATGTGGTACAATGAGCAGTTCTTC.

The sample holds a few counts of this clone. The junction does not match germline at one end; this may be a read error. V is TRBV5-6 and J is TRBJ1-5; D ambiguous. Germline V gene data show CDR1 as SGHDT and CDR2 as YYEEEE. This CDR3 contains 14 residues. The CDR3: CASSSPISNQPQNF. In nucleotides, the CDR3 is TGTGCCAGCAGCTCACCCATTAGCAATCAGCCCCAGAATTTT.

The chain combines TRBV27 with TRBJ2-2; TRBD1 aligns across 8 bases. CDR1 is MNHEY and CDR2 is SMNVEV in the germline V gene (reference sequence). V was pared by 5 bases and J by 5 bases, with 4 bases of the junction left unmatched. There are 14 residues in the CDR3. The CDR3 DNA reads TGTGCCAGCAGTGTAGGACAGGGAACCGGGGAGCTGTTTTTT. Amino acids: CASSVGQGTGELFF.

The chain uses TRBV7-2 and TRBJ1-1; 10 bases are a match to TRBD1. Germline V lookup: CDR1 SGHTA, CDR2 FQGNSA. After removal of 5 bases from V and 1 base from J, the junction contained 7 bases not matched to a gene. CDR3 length: 16 residues. Here the CDR3 reads CASSGPGQGPNTEAFF. The CDR3 nucleotides read TGTGCCAGCAGCGGACCGGGACAGGGGCCGAACACTGAAGCTTTCTTT.

V gene TRBV6-5 combines with J gene TRBJ2-2, with TRBD1 identical over 12 bases. Germline trimming cut 4 bases from V and 4 bases from J; bases unmatched to any gene: 4. CDR1 is MNHEY, CDR2 SVGAGI, per germline. This CDR3 has 16 amino acids. The DNA for the CDR3 is TGTGCCAGCAGTTGGGGGACAGGGGGCCTCACCGGGGAGCTGTTTTTT. Protein product: CASSWGTGGLTGELFF.

This clone occurred a few times. V usage is TRBV29-1 and J usage is TRBJ2-1, with D maybe TRBD2 (7 bases). V lost 3 bases and J lost 7, with 16 bases in between. The CDR3 length is 14 residues. CDR1 and CDR2 (germline): SQVTM, ANQGSEA. The CDR3 DNA is TGCAGCGTTGATGCGGGGGCCCCGGGAAATGAGCAGTTCTTC. It specifies CSVDAGAPGNEQFF.

V and J are TRBV20-1 and TRBJ1-2; D remains unclear. The CDR3 sequence is 8 residues long. Germline assignment: CDR1 DFQATT and CDR2 SNEGSKA (reference sequence). V was pared by 7 bases and J by 8 bases, with 5 bases between. The CDR3 DNA reads as TGCAGTGGCGAGGGCTACACCTTC. Residues: CSGEGYTF.